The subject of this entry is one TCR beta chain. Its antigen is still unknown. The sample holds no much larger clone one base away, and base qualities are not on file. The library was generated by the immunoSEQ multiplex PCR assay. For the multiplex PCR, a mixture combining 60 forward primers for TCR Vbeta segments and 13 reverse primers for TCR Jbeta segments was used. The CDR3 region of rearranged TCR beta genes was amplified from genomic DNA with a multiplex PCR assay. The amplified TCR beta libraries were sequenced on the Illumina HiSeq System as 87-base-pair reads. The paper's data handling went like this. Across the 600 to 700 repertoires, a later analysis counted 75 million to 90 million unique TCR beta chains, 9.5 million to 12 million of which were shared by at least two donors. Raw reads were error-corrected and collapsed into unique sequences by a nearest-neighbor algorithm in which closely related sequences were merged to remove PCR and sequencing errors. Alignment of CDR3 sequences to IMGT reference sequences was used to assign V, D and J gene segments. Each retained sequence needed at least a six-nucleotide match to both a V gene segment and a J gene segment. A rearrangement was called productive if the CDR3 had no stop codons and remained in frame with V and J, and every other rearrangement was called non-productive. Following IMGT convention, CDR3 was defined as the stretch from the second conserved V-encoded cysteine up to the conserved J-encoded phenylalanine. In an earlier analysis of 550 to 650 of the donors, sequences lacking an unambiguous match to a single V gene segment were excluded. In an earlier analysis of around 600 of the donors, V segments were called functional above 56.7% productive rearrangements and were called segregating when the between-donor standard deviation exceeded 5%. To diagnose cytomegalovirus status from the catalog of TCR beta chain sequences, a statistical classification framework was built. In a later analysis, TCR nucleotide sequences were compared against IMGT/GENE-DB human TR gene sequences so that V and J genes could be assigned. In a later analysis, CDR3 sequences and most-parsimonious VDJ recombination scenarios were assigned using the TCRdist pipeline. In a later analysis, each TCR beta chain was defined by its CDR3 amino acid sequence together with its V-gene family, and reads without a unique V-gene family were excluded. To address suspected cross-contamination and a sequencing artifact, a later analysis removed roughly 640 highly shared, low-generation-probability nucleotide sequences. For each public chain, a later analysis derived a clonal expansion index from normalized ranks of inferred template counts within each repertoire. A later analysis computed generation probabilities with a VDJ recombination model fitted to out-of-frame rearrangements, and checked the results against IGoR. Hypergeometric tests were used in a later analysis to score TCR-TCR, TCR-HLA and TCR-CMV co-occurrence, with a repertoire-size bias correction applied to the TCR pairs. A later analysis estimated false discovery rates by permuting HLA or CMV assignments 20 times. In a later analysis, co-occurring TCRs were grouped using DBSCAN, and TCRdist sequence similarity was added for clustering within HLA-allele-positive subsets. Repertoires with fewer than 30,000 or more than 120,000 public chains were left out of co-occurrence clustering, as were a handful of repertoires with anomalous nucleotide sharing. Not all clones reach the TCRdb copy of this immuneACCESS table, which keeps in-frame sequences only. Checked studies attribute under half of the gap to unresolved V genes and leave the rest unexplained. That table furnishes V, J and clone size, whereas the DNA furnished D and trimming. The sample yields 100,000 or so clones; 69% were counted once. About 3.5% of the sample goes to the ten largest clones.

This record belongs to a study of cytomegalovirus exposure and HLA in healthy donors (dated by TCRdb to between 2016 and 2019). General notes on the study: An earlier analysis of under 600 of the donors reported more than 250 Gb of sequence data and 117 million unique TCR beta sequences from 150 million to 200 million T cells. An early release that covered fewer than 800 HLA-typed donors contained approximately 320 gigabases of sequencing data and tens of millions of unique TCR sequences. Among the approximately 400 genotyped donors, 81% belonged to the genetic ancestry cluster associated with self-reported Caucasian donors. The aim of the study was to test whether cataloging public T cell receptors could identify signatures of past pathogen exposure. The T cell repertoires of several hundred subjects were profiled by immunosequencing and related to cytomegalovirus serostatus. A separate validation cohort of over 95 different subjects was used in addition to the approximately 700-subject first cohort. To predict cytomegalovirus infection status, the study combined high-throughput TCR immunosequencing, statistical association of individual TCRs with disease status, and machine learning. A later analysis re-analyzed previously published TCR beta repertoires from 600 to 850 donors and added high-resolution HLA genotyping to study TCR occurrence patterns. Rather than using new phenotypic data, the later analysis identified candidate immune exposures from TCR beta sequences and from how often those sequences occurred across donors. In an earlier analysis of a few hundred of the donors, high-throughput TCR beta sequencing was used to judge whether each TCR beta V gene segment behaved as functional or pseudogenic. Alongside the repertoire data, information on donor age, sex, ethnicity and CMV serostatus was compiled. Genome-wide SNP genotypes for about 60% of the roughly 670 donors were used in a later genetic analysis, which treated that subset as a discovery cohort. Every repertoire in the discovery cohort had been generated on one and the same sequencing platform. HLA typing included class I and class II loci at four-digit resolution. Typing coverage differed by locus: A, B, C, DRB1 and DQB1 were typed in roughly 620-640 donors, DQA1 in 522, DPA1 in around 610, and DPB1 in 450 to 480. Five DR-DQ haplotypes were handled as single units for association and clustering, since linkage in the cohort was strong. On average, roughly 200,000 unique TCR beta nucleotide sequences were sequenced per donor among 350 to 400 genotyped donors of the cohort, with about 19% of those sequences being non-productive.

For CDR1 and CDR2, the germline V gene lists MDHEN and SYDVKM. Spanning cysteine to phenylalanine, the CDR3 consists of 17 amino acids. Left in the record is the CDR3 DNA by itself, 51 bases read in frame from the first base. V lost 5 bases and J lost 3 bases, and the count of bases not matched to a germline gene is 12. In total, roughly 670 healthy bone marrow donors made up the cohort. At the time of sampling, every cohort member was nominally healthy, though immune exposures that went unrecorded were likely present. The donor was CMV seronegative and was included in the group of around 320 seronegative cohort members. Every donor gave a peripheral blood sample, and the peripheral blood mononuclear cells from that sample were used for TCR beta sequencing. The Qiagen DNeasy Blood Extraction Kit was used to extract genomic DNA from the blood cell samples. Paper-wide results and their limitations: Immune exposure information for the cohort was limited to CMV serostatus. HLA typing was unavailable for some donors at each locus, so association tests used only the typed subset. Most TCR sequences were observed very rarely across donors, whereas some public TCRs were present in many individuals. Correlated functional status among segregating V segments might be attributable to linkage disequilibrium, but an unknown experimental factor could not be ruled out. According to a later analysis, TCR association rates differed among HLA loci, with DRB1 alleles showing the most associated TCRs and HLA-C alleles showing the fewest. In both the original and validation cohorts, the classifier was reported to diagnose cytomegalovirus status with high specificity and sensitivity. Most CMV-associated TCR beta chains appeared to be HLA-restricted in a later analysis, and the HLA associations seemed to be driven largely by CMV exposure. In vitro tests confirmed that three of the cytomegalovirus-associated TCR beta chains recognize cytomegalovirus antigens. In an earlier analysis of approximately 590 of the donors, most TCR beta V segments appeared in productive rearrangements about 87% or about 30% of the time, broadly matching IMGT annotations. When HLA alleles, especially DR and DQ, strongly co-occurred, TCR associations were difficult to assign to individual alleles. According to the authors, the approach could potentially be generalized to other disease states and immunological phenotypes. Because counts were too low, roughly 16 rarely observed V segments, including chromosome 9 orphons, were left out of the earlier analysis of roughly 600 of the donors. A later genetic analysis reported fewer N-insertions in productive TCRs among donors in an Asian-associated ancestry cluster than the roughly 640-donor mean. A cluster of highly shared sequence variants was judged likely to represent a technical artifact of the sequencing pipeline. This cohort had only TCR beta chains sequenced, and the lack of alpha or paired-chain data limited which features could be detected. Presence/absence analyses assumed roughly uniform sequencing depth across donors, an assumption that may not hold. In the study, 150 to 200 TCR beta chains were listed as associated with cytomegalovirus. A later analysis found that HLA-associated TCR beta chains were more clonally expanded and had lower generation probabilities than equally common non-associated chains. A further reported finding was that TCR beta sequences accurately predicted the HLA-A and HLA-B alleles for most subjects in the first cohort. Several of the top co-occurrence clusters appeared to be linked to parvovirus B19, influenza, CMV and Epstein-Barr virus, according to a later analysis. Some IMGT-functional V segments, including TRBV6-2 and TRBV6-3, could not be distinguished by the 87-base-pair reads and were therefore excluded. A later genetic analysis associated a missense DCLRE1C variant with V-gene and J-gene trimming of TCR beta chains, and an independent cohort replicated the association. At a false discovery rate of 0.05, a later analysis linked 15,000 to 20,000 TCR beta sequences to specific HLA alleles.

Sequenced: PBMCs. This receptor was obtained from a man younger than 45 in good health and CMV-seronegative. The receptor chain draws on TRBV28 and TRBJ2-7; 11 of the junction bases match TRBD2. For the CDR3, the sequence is CASSARPGTSGSYEQYF. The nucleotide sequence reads TGTGCCAGCAGTGCGAGACCCGGCACTAGCGGGAGCTACGAGCAGTACTTC.